The clone carrying this T cell receptor (beta chain) was seen ten or more times. The antigen is unknown. The data derive from a study of T cells in Graves' hyperthyroidism and ophthalmopathy. The CDR3 regions of TCR beta were amplified from RNA transcripts. HTBI primers were employed in a first-round RT-PCR of the TCR CDR3. TCRdb re-derived calls from the multiplex PCR reads in MiXCR, one entry per CDR3 protein. The sample records approximately 330,000 distinct CDR3 sequences, 15% to 20% being singletons. V was cut by 1 base and J by 4 bases, with 10 bases left in between. CDR3 size: 14 residues. Points from the study as a whole: Ophthalmopathy was model-predicted a median about six months pre-onset. A model of 13 V-J pairs discriminated ophthalmopathy from stable hyperthyroidism.

The specimen sequenced was blood. This sequence was found in a woman in her 50s with Graves' hyperthyroidism. The chain carries TRBV12-3 or TRBV12-4 and TRBJ1-2; D remains unclear. CDR3 protein: CASSLGLGPYGYTF. The CDR3 DNA follows: TGTGCCAGCAGTTTAGGTTTGGGTCCCTATGGCTACACCTTC.